The source of this T cell receptor (beta chain) is a study of human T cells and chemical hapten exposure (TCRdb year 2021). Describing the broader study: For sensitization, 2% DPC in acetone was applied to an approximately 2 cm by approximately 2 cm area of upper inner arm skin. Libraries were combined into a pool for sequencing, and differences in TCR yield between samples came mainly from small differences in library volumes within the pool. Patch testing was done on the upper back using Finn chambers containing 0.01% DPC, and results were scored after 6 days according to International Contact Dermatitis Research Group standards. The study tracked peripheral blood TCR repertoire changes in vivo during primary and secondary sensitization to the hapten diphenylcyclopropenone (DPC) in alopecia patients. Alopecia areata with under or over 50% scalp involvement, alopecia totalis and alopecia universalis were represented in the patient cohort, which was mostly female. Throughout the study period of around 25 weeks, patients also received therapeutic DPC doses to the scalp every week. About 30 alopecia patients provided blood for TCR sequencing at one to four time points (pre-sensitization, 2, 6 and 24 weeks). Patient blood was sampled pre-sensitization (week 0) and at 2, 6 and about 24 weeks after DPC sensitization. Findings and caveats that apply to the study as a whole: The number of TCRs above 1 in 1000 frequency did not change with DPC sensitization; there was no evidence of global repertoire structure alterations. Alopecia, a presumed autoimmune disease, was present in all patients, so the immune response of the patients might differ from that of healthy individuals. Expanded TCRs formed significantly more large CDR3 similarity clusters than pre-sensitization or healthy control sets, consistent with antigen-driven responses. Repeated subsampling changed both the strength of the expansion versus patch-test correlation and the threshold at which the correlation became significant. The number of PT1 expanded TCRs positively correlated with patch test score, significant at thresholds 8, 16 and 32 but not 4.

The sample's time point, from its label and the paper: pre-sensitization, week 0. Per the publication, the treatment or condition label means: therapeutic diphenylcyclopropenone sensitization with weekly scalp DPC. At every patch-test visit, the blood draw took place before the patch test was put on. Eligible patients were aged 18 to 70, diagnosed with alopecia, deemed suitable for DPC therapy, and excluded if pregnant. Total RNA was extracted from unfractionated whole blood that had been collected in Tempus Blood RNA tubes. This clonotype was seen ten or more times. It has no known antigen specificity. No much larger clonotype is one base removed from it; base qualities were not supplied. Library creation used RACE. TCRdb names NextSeq 500 as the instrument used. During library preparation, unique molecular identifiers were attached to individual cDNA molecules so that TCRs could be counted in a quantitative, reproducible way. Both TCR alpha and TCR beta chains were sequenced from each blood RNA sample. In the authors' own workflow: The median number of TCRs per sample was approximately 98,000, ranging from about 23,224 to 750,000. V, J and CDR3 annotation of the TCR reads was carried out using the Decombinator software suite. For the PS versus PT1 abundance plots, all samples were subsampled to the same number of TCRs (28,000). Expanded TCRs were defined as absent before sensitization and observed at least eight times at the 2-week time point. TCRdb cleaned the public reads at Q25 with fastp, built clones with MiXCR and kept in-frame beta chains. Rows are combined by CDR3 protein, so each entry shows the most common genes and DNA. The V and J calls here are based on TCRdb, not the publication. A total of some 70,000 distinct CDR3 sequences appear in this sample, 10% to 11% of them only once. The biggest ten clones account for about 5% of the sample.

The source material was whole blood, sampled in connection with sensitization to the hapten diphenylcyclopropenone (DPC). The sequence derives from a woman between 45 and 60 years old with alopecia areata. Some clones in this sample may be carry-over from other donors' samples.

Here the CDR3 is given as CASSSTGTGGLYIQYF. The sequenced DNA: TGTGCCAGCAGCTCTACCGGGACAGGGGGCCTTTACATTCAGTACTTC. Recombination joined TRBV28 with TRBJ2-4, with 12 central nucleotides matching TRBD1. Reading the germline V gene gives CDR1 MDHEN and CDR2 SYDVKM. The CDR3 contains 16 residues, cysteine and phenylalanine counted. Solely the CDR3 DNA is kept, with 48 bases framed from the first base. Germline trimming amounts to 6 bases on V and 8 bases on J, with 11 as the count of junction bases outside the gene matches.